This entry features one T cell receptor beta chain sequence. This entry comes from a study of blood T cell repertoires in COVID-19. Study at large: Specimens from acute and convalescent COVID-19 originated in the United States, Italy and Spain.

Germline V gives CDR1 LGHDT, CDR2 YNNKEL (reference sequence). V lost 5 bases, J lost 3 bases, and 10 bases lay in between. The CDR3 is made up of 13 amino acids. Some clones are missing from TCRdb's copy, which holds only in-frame ones; the method was immunoSEQ multiplex PCR. The sample includes roughly 240,000 clones, approximately 85% of them seen just once. V is TRBV3-1 (or the pseudogene TRBV3-2) and J is TRBJ1-2; D ambiguous. Sequencing was carried out using peripheral blood. The TCR originated in a man aged 50-59 years with COVID-19, enrolled during active disease. CDR3 loop: CASSKGGYYGYTF. The CDR3 DNA reads as TGTGCCAGCAGCAAAGGCGGGTACTATGGCTACACCTTC.